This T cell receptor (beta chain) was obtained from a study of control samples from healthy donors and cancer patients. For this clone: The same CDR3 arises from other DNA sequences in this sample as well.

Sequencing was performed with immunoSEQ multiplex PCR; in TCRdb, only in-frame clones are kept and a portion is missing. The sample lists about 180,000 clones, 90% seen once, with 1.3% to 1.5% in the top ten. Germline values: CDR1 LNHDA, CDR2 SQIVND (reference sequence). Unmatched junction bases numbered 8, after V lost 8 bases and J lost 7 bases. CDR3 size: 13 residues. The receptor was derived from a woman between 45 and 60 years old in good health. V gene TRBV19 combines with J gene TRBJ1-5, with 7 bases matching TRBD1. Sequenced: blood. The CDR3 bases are TGTGCCAGTCGACAGGGCTCGGGACAGCCCCAGCATTTT. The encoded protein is CASRQGSGQPQHF.